This T cell receptor (beta chain) comes out of a study of cytomegalovirus exposure and HLA in healthy donors (TCRdb year 2017). Notes on the research overall: An earlier analysis of approximately 550 of the donors reported more than 250 Gb of sequence data and 117 million unique TCR beta sequences from about 200 million T cells. An early release covering 550 to 650 HLA-typed donors comprised about 300 gigabases of sequencing data and 65 million to 100 million unique TCR sequences. The genetic ancestry cluster associated with self-reported Caucasian donors included about four fifths of the roughly 410 genotyped donors. The study was designed to test whether signatures of past pathogen exposure could be identified by cataloging public T cell receptors. The T cell repertoires of 666 subjects were profiled by immunosequencing and related to cytomegalovirus serostatus. Besides the first cohort of roughly 660 subjects, a separate validation cohort made up of 120 different subjects was used. The study combined high-throughput TCR immunosequencing, statistical association of individual TCRs with disease status, and machine learning to predict cytomegalovirus infection status. A later analysis re-examined previously published TCR beta repertoires from just over 650 donors and added high-resolution HLA genotyping to investigate patterns of TCR occurrence. In the later analysis, no new phenotypic data were used to find candidate immune exposures; instead, reliance was placed on TCR beta sequences and their occurrence across donors. To decide whether each TCR beta V gene segment behaved as functional or pseudogenic, an earlier analysis of approximately 590 of the donors relied on high-throughput TCR beta sequencing. Donor age, sex, ethnicity and CMV serostatus were compiled together with the repertoire data. A later genetic analysis took genome-wide SNP genotypes for about three fifths of the 666 donors and used that subset as a discovery cohort. All discovery cohort repertoires had been generated using a single sequencing platform. Class I and class II HLA loci were covered by the typing at four-digit resolution. Typing coverage differed by locus: A, B, C, DRB1 and DQB1 were typed in about 620-640 donors, DQA1 in about 550, DPA1 in approximately 600, and DPB1 in 400 to 490. About five DR-DQ haplotypes were handled as single units for association and clustering, since linkage in the cohort was strong. Among some 400 genotyped donors of the cohort, an average of about 240,000 unique TCR beta nucleotide sequences were sequenced per donor, around 18% of them non-productive. What the research found in general, with its limitations: The authors suggested that the approach could potentially be generalized to other disease states and immunological phenotypes. This cohort had only TCR beta chains sequenced, and the lack of alpha or paired-chain data limited which features could be detected. Roughly uniform sequencing depth across donors was assumed in presence/absence analyses, although this assumption may not hold. Because HLA typing was missing for some donors at each locus, association tests included only the typed subset. Linkage disequilibrium might explain the correlated functional status among segregating V segments, but an unknown experimental factor could not be ruled out. Most TCR sequences were observed very rarely across donors, whereas some public TCRs were present in many individuals. A later analysis associated 17,000 or so TCR beta sequences with specific HLA alleles at a false discovery rate of 0.05. In an earlier analysis of roughly 500 of the donors, most TCR beta V segments appeared in productive rearrangements about 90% or about 30% of the time, broadly matching IMGT annotations. The classifier was reported to diagnose cytomegalovirus status with high specificity and sensitivity in both the original and validation cohorts. The sequencing pipeline was judged likely to have produced a cluster of highly shared sequence variants as a technical artifact. A further reported finding was that TCR beta sequences accurately predicted the HLA-A and HLA-B alleles for most subjects in the first cohort. In the study, around 150 TCR beta chains were listed as associated with cytomegalovirus. In a later analysis, HLA-associated TCR beta chains showed more clonal expansion and lower generation probabilities than non-associated chains that were equally common. V-gene and J-gene trimming of TCR beta chains was associated with a missense DCLRE1C variant in a later genetic analysis, and the association was replicated in an independent cohort. The only immune exposure information available for the cohort was CMV serostatus. Most CMV-associated TCR beta chains appeared to be HLA-restricted in a later analysis, and the HLA associations seemed to be driven largely by CMV exposure. In a later genetic analysis, fewer N-insertions in productive TCRs were reported among donors in an Asian-associated ancestry cluster than the 666-donor mean. In a later analysis, several top co-occurrence clusters were reported to appear linked to parvovirus B19, influenza, CMV and Epstein-Barr virus. A few of the identified cytomegalovirus-associated TCR beta chains were confirmed in vitro to be specific for cytomegalovirus antigens. Assigning TCR associations to individual alleles was difficult when HLA alleles, especially DR and DQ, strongly co-occurred. A later analysis found that TCR association rates varied across HLA loci, with DRB1 alleles showing the most associated TCRs and HLA-C alleles the fewest. Because counts were too low, more than 15 rarely observed V segments, including chromosome 9 orphons, were left out of the earlier analysis of a few hundred of the donors. The 87-base-pair reads could not distinguish some IMGT-functional V segments, including TRBV6-2 and TRBV6-3, so those segments were excluded.

Including the terminal cysteine and phenylalanine, the CDR3 comprises 15 residues. Just CDR3 DNA is preserved here, 45 bases in frame from base 1. Via the germline V gene, CDR1 is SGHDN and CDR2 FVKESK. V ends up 4 bases short and J 6 bases short, with an unmatched junction base count of 7. The cohort consisted of more than 650 healthy bone marrow donors. At the time of sampling, all cohort members were nominally healthy, though unrecorded immune exposures were likely present. The donor was CMV seronegative and belonged to the group of several hundred seronegative cohort members. A peripheral blood sample was provided by each donor, and peripheral blood mononuclear cells were used for TCR beta sequencing. The Qiagen DNeasy Blood Extraction Kit was used to extract genomic DNA from the blood cell samples. This clone came up a few times. Which antigen it targets is not known. No much larger clone is present one base from it, and per-base qualities are unavailable.

Receptor libraries were prepared by the immunoSEQ multiplex PCR assay. For the multiplex PCR, a mixture combining 60 forward primers for TCR Vbeta segments and 13 reverse primers for TCR Jbeta segments was used. The CDR3 region of rearranged TCR beta genes was amplified from genomic DNA with a multiplex PCR assay. Amplified TCR beta libraries were sequenced as 87-base-pair reads on the Illumina HiSeq System. Concerning the study's data processing: Across the 670 or so repertoires, a later analysis counted approximately 75 million unique TCR beta chains, roughly 11 million of which were shared by at least two donors. Raw reads were error-corrected and collapsed into unique sequences with a nearest-neighbor algorithm that merged closely related sequences to remove PCR and sequencing errors. V, D and J gene segments were assigned by aligning CDR3 sequences to IMGT reference sequences. For a sequence to be retained, at least a six-nucleotide match to both a V gene segment and a J gene segment was required. A rearrangement was called productive if the CDR3 had no stop codons and remained in frame with V and J, and every other rearrangement was called non-productive. CDR3 was defined by IMGT convention, running from the second conserved V-encoded cysteine to the conserved J-encoded phenylalanine. The earlier analysis of about 560 of the donors excluded any sequence lacking an unambiguous match to a single V gene segment. An earlier analysis of around 600 of the donors classified V segments as functional when productive rearrangements were above 56.7% and as segregating when the standard deviation between donors was above 5%. A statistical classification framework was developed to diagnose cytomegalovirus status using the catalog of TCR beta chain sequences. A later analysis assigned V and J genes by comparing TCR nucleotide sequences with IMGT/GENE-DB human TR gene sequences. Using the TCRdist pipeline, a later analysis assigned CDR3 sequences along with most-parsimonious VDJ recombination scenarios. A later analysis defined each TCR beta chain by its CDR3 amino acid sequence plus V-gene family, and excluded reads lacking a unique V-gene family. A later analysis removed 500 to 600 highly shared, low-generation-probability nucleotide sequences to deal with suspected cross-contamination and a sequencing artifact. In a later analysis, a clonal expansion index for each public chain was calculated from normalized within-repertoire ranks of inferred template counts. Generation probabilities in a later analysis came from a VDJ recombination model fitted to out-of-frame rearrangements, and those results were checked against IGoR. Hypergeometric tests were used in a later analysis to score TCR-TCR, TCR-HLA and TCR-CMV co-occurrence, with a repertoire-size bias correction applied to the TCR pairs. In a later analysis, false discovery rates were estimated by permuting HLA or CMV assignments 20 times. In a later analysis, co-occurring TCRs were grouped using DBSCAN, and TCRdist sequence similarity was added for clustering within HLA-allele-positive subsets. Repertoires with fewer than 30,000 or more than 120,000 public chains were left out of co-occurrence clustering, as were about 5 repertoires with anomalous nucleotide sharing. This immuneACCESS table, as held by TCRdb, lists in-frame sequences with V and J called but not all clones. Of the missing ones, under half trace to an unresolved V gene in checked studies; the others have no known cause. The V and J calls and the clone size are those of that table, but D and trimming were determined from the DNA. The sample contains around 200,000 clones, over 60% of them found a single time. The ten most abundant clones make up roughly a sixth of the sample.

The sequenced material came from PBMCs. The sequence links TRBV14 to TRBJ2-1, and TRBD2 aligns with 9 junction nucleotides. The receptor comes from a man between 35 and 55 years old in good health and CMV-seronegative. In nucleotide form, the sequence is TGTGCCAGCAGCCGAGCGGGGGGAGTTGGCAATGAGCAGTTCTTC. The resulting protein is CASSRAGGVGNEQFF.